Below are 5 T cell receptor beta chains sequenced from a single sample in a study of OX40 agonist ivuxolimab in advanced cancers. The assay was immunoSEQ multiplex PCR, and TCRdb's table has in-frame clones only and misses some. The sample includes about 93,000 clones, under 95% of them seen just once. This material consisted of CD4+ or CD8+ T cells sorted from blood, taken in a trial of the OX40 agonist ivuxolimab. The origin of the receptors is an adult with an advanced solid tumor such as melanoma, head and neck, liver or kidney cancer.

Regarding this clone: The same CDR3 can be traced to other DNA sequences in this sample. V is TRBV2 and J is TRBJ1-2; 7 bases fit TRBD1. Germline CDR1 is SNHLY and CDR2 is FYNNEI. Losses at the gene ends were 1 base for V and 8 bases for J; bases not matched to a gene: 7. The CDR3 covers 14 residues. CDR3 DNA: TGTGCCAGCAGTGAAGTAGGGGGCGCAGGGGGCTACACCTTC. Translation: CASSEVGGAGGYTF.

The chain links TRBV18 to TRBJ1-1; the match to TRBD1 covers 7 bases. From germline, CDR1 is KGHSH and CDR2 LQKENI. The CDR3 runs 13 residues. J gave up 1 base and V 6 bases, and 2 bases lay outside the gene matches. CDR3 sequence: CASSGQENTEAFF. The CDR3 DNA reads as TGTGCCAGCTCCGGACAGGAGAACACTGAAGCTTTCTTT. Drawing the rest from reference TRBV18 and TRBJ1-1, the complete variable domain is NAGVMQNPRHLVRRRGQEARLRCSPMKGHSHVYWYRQLPEEGLKFMVYLQKENIIDESGMPKERFSAEFPKEGPSILRIQQVVRGDSAAYFCASSGQENTEAFFGQGTRLTVV.

CDR3 DNA sequence: TGTGCCAGCAGCCAAGAGGGACAGGGTACAGATACGCAGTATTTT. It specifies CASSQEGQGTDTQYF. The rearrangement joins TRBV14 to TRBJ2-3; 9 bases agree with TRBD1. This CDR3 contains 15 residues. V was pared by 0 bases and J by 3 bases, with 1 base of the junction left unmatched. The V gene's germline CDR1 is SGHDN and CDR2 FVKESK.

This clone was counted once. V usage is TRBV27 and J usage is TRBJ2-3, with a tentative D call TRBD2 (6 bases). The V and J ends lost 4 bases and 0 bases respectively, with 17 bases between them. Germline CDR1 and CDR2: MNHEY and SMNVEV (reference sequence). CDR3 length: 17 amino acids. The CDR3 loop reads CASSSRGWVSSTDTQYF. The CDR3 region has the DNA TGTGCCAGCAGTTCTCGGGGGTGGGTTTCTAGCACAGATACGCAGTATTTT.

V is TRBV5-6 and J is TRBJ2-7, with TRBD1 identical over 8 bases. CDR3 size: 15 residues. Per the germline V gene, CDR1 is SGHDT and CDR2 is YYEEEE. Unmatched junction bases numbered 8, after V lost 0 bases and J lost 6 bases. In DNA form, the CDR3 reads TGTGCCAGCAGCTTGGGTACAGGGGGAAGACGCGAGCAGTACTTC. It codes for CASSLGTGGRREQYF.